Listed below are T cell receptor beta chains from one sample, sequenced in a study of OX40 agonist ivuxolimab in advanced cancers. Assay: immunoSEQ multiplex PCR; the TCRdb copy retains only in-frame clones and omits some. The sample has some 69,000 clones, around 90% seen once; the top ten hold 2.5% to 3%. The sample in question was CD4+ or CD8+ T cells sorted from blood, obtained in a trial of the OX40 agonist ivuxolimab. The receptors shown here come from an adult with an advanced solid tumor such as melanoma, head and neck, liver or kidney cancer. CDR3s include the opening cysteine and the closing phenylalanine or tryptophan. D genes are given only for firm matches. Where a row states a size, it is once, few, many or the class of an expanded clone; other rows omit it.

>.|TRBJ2-5|.|TRBV12-5
TGTGCTAGTGGTTTGGGGGAGACCCAGTACTTC
CASGLGETQYF
>.|TRBJ1-1|.|TRBV30
TGTGCCTGGAGTGAACCCTACACCCGGTTGAATTTGAACACTGAAGCTTTCTTT
CAWSEPYTRLNLNTEAFF
>.|TRBJ1-4|.|TRBV27
TGTGCCAGCAGTTTCACGGGAGGAAAACTGTTTTTT
CASSFTGGKLFF
>TRBD2|TRBJ2-2|.|TRBV7-3
TGTGCCAGCAGCCCCCAATATCTAGCGGGGGGGCTCTACACCGGGGAGCTGTTTTTT
CASSPQYLAGGLYTGELFF
>TRBD2|TRBJ2-7|.|TRBV7-3
TGTGCCAGCAGCTTAAACCCCCTAGCGGGAAACGAGCAGTACTTC
CASSLNPLAGNEQYF
>.|TRBJ2-3|.|TRBV7-7
TGTGCTAGCAGCTTAACGGTGGACGGTCGAGATACGCAGTATTTT
CASSLTVDGRDTQYF
>.|TRBJ2-1|.|TRBV27
TGTGCCAGCAGTTTCTATAGCTCCTACAATGAGCAGTTCTTC
CASSFYSSYNEQFF
>TRBD1|TRBJ2-1|.|TRBV5-1
TGCGCCAGCAGCTCCGGACAGGGGCACAATGAGCAGTTCTTC
CASSSGQGHNEQFF
>.|TRBJ1-4|.|TRBV30
TGTGCCTGGAGTGTAGCGGCAGCGAGGGAAAAACTGTTTTTT
CAWSVAAAREKLFF
>.|TRBJ1-6|.|TRBV2
TGTGCCAGCAGACTCCAGGGGAGCTCCTATAATTCACCCCTCCACTTT
CASRLQGSSYNSPLHF
>TRBD1|TRBJ2-1|.|TRBV6-4
TGTGCCAGCAGTGACTGGGCGGGACAGGGGGCGAATGAGCAGTTCTTC
CASSDWAGQGANEQFF
>TRBD1|TRBJ1-6|.|TRBV6-5
TGTGCCAGCAAACTCGCCAGGGGGGATAATTCACCCCTCCACTTT
CASKLARGDNSPLHF
>TRBD1|TRBJ1-1|.|TRBV5-4
TGTGCCAGCAGCTCCGCCGGGACAGGGGCTGGAGCTTTCTTT
CASSSAGTGAGAFF
>.|TRBJ2-4|once|TRBV5-1
TGCGCCAGCAGCTGGGGTCAGGGGGCCAAAAACATTCAGTACTTC
CASSWGQGAKNIQYF
>.|TRBJ1-3|.|TRBV21-1
TGTGCCAGCAGCAAAGAAGGGCCCGGAAACACCATATATTTT
CASSKEGPGNTIYF
>.|TRBJ1-2|.|TRBV6-1
TGTGCCAGCAGTGAATTGAGGGACGGCTACACCTTC
CASSELRDGYTF
>.|TRBJ2-7|once|TRBV5-4
TGTGCCAGCAGCTTGGCCGGGAGCCGTTACGAGCAGTACTTC
CASSLAGSRYEQYF
>.|TRBJ1-3|.|TRBV30
TGTGGGGGGGGAGGAAACACCATATATTTT
CGGGGNTIYF
>TRBD2|TRBJ2-1|.|TRBV6-1
TGTGCCAGCAGTACCCACCTAGCGGACTACAATGAGCAGTTCTTC
CASSTHLADYNEQFF
>TRBD1|TRBJ2-5|.|TRBV19
TGTGCCAGTAGTAGGACAGGGGCTCAAGAGACCCAGTACTTC
CASSRTGAQETQYF
>.|TRBJ1-5|once|TRBV19
TGTGCCAGTATGCCCGGAGGGGGCAATCAGCCCCAGCATTTT
CASMPGGGNQPQHF
>.|TRBJ2-2|.|TRBV5-6
TGTGCCAGCAGCTTAAGCGGGGAGCTGTTTTTT
CASSLSGELFF
>TRBD2|TRBJ2-5|.|TRBV5-1
TGCGCCAGCAGCGTTGGACTAGGCGGTGAGACCCAGTACTTC
CASSVGLGGETQYF
>TRBD1|TRBJ1-6|.|TRBV27
TGTGCCAGCAGGGGGACAGGGTTAAGCTCCTATAATTCACCCCTCCACTTT
CASRGTGLSSYNSPLHF
>.|TRBJ2-1|few|TRBV2
TGTGCCAGCAGTGAATTAAGTTACAATGAGCAGTTCTTC
CASSELSYNEQFF
>.|TRBJ1-2|once|TRBV4-1
TGCGCCAGCAGCCCCGAGCGGGCAGGGAGGATTTGGAACTATGGCTACACCTTC
CASSPERAGRIWNYGYTF
>TRBD1|TRBJ2-5|.|TRBV6-5
TGTGCCAGCAGGACCCGACAGGGGTTGGAGACCCAGTACTTC
CASRTRQGLETQYF
>TRBD2|TRBJ2-1|.|TRBV7-2
TGTGCCAGCAGCCAACTCCGGACTAGCGGGAGCCACAATGAGCAGTTCTTC
CASSQLRTSGSHNEQFF
>.|TRBJ2-7|.|TRBV2
TGTGCCAGCAGTTATAGACAGTCCTACGAGCAGTACTTC
CASSYRQSYEQYF
>.|TRBJ1-4|.|TRBV5-5
TGTGCCAGCAGCTTGTACAGTAGTGAAAAACTGTTTTTT
CASSLYSSEKLFF
>TRBD1|TRBJ2-1|.|TRBV28
TGTGCCAGCACTGGACAGGGGCGTGCGGAGCAGTTCTTC
CASTGQGRAEQFF
>TRBD1|TRBJ1-5|.|TRBV11-1
TGTGCCAGCAGCTTAGGACAGGGGAGCAATCAGCCCCAGCATTTT
CASSLGQGSNQPQHF
>.|TRBJ2-3|.|TRBV19
TGTGCCAGTAGCACTACAGGGAAGTCTTATAAGATGGATACGCAGTATTTT
CASSTTGKSYKMDTQYF
>.|TRBJ2-7|.|TRBV5-4
TGTGCCAGCAGCTTGGAGGCCGCCTACGAGCAGTACTTC
CASSLEAAYEQYF
>TRBD1|TRBJ2-1|.|TRBV19
TGTGCCAGTAGTCCCGACAGGGTTTCAAATGAGCAGTTCTTC
CASSPDRVSNEQFF
>TRBD1|TRBJ2-1|.|TRBV7-3
TGTGCCAGCAGCTTTCGGACAGGGCTCTACAATGAGCAGTTCTTC
CASSFRTGLYNEQFF
>TRBD1|TRBJ1-1|.|TRBV7-8
TGTGCCAGCAGCTTATCCCCCCTAACAGGGGGGGTTGAAGCTTTCTTT
CASSLSPLTGGVEAFF
>TRBD2|TRBJ2-5|.|TRBV27
TGTGCCAGCAGTCCAGGGACTAGGGAGACCCAGTACTTC
CASSPGTRETQYF
>.|TRBJ2-1|.|TRBV7-2
TGTGCCAGCAGCGCCACGGCAGGGACCTGGTACAATGAGCAGTTCTTC
CASSATAGTWYNEQFF
>.|TRBJ2-5|.|TRBV6-1
TGTGCCAGCAGTCCTCAGGGTCAAGAGACCCAGTACTTC
CASSPQGQETQYF